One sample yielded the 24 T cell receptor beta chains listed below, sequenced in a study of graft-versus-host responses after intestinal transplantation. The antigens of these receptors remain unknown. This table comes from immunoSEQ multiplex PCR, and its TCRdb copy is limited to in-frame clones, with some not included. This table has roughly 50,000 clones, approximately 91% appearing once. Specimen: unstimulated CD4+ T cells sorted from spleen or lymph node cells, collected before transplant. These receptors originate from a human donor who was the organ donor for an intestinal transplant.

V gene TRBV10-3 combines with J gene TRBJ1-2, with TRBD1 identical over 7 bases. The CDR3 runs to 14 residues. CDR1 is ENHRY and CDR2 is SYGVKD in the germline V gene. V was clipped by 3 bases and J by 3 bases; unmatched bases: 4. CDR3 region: CAISDDDRDYGYTF. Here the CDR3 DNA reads TGTGCCATCAGTGATGATGACAGGGACTATGGCTACACCTTC.

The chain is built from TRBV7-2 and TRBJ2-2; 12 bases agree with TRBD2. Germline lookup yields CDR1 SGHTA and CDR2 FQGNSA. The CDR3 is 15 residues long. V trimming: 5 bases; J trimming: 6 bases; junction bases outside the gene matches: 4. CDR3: CASSLRLAGAGELFF. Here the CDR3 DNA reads TGTGCCAGCAGCCTTAGACTAGCGGGAGCCGGGGAGCTGTTTTTT.

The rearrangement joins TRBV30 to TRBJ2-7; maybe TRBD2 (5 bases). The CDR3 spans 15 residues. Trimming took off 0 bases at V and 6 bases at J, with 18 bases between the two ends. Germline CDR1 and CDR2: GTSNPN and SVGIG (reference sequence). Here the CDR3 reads CAWSVWSGRRSEQYF. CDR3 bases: TGTGCCTGGAGTGTATGGTCAGGCCGGAGGTCCGAGCAGTACTTC.

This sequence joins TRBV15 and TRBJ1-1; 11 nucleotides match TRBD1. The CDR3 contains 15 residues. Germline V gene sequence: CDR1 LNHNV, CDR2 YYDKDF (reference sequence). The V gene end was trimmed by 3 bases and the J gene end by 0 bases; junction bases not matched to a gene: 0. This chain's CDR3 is CATSRGQGVNTEAFF. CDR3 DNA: TGTGCCACCAGCAGGGGACAGGGGGTGAACACTGAAGCTTTCTTT.

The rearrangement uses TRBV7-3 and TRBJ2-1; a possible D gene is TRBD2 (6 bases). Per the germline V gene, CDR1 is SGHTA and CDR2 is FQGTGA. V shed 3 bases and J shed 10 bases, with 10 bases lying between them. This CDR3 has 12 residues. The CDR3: CASSFGGTEQFF. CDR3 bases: TGTGCCAGCAGCTTTGGCGGGACCGAGCAGTTCTTC.

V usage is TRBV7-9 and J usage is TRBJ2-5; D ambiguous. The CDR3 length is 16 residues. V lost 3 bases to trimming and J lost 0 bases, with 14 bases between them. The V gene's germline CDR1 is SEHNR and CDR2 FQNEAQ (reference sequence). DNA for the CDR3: TGTGCCAGCAGCTTTGGGGTTGCGCTGTACCAAGAGACCCAGTACTTC. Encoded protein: CASSFGVALYQETQYF.

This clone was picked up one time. CDR3 residues: CASSPGYEQYF. In DNA, the CDR3 is TGTGCCAGCAGCCCCGGCTACGAGCAGTACTTC. The gene calls are TRBV7-9 and TRBJ2-7; no clear D. Germline CDR1 is SEHNR and CDR2 is FQNEAQ (reference sequence). The CDR3 spans 11 residues. Trimming took 5 bases from V and 3 from J, leaving 5 bases between them.

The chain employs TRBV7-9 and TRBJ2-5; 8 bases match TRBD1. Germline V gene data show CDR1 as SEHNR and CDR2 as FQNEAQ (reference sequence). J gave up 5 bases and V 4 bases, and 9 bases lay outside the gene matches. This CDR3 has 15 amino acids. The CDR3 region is CASSSQGARWETQYF. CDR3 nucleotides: TGTGCCAGCAGCTCCCAGGGGGCGAGGTGGGAGACCCAGTACTTC.

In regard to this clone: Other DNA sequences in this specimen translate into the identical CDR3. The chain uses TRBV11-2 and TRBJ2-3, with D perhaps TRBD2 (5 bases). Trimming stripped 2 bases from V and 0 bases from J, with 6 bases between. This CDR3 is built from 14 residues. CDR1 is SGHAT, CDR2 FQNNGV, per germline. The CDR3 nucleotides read TGTGCCAGCAGCTTAAGGACTAGCACAGATACGCAGTATTTT. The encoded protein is CASSLRTSTDTQYF.

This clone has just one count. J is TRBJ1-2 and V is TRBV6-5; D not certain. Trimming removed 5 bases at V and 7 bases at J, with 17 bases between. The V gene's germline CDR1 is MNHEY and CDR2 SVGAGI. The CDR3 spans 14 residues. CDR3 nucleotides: TGTGCCAGCAGTAGGACCCTGAATGAGGGTGGCTACACCTTC. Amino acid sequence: CASSRTLNEGGYTF.

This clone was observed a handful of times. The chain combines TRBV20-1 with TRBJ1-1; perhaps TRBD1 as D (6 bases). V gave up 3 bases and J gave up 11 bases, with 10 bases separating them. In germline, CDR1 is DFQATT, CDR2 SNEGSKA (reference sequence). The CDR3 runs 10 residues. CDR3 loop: CSARGGRAFF. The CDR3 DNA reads TGCAGTGCTAGGGGGGGGCGGGCTTTCTTT.

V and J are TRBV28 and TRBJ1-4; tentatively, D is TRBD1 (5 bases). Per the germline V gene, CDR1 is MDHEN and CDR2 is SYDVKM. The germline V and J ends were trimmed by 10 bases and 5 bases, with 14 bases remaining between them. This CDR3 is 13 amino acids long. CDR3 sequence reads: CATQGNSNEKLFF. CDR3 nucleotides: TGTGCCACCCAGGGAAACTCAAATGAAAAACTGTTTTTT.

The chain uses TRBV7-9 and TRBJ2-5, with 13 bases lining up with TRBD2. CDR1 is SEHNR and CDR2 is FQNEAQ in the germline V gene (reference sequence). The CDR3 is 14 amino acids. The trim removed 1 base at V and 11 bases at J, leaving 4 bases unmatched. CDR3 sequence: CASSLELAGGEQYF. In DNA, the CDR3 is TGTGCCAGCAGCTTAGAACTAGCGGGAGGGGAGCAGTACTTC. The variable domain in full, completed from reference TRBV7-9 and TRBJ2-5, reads DTGVSQNPRHKITKRGQNVTFRCDPISEHNRLYWYRQTLGQGPEFLTYFQNEAQLEKSRLLSDRFSAERPKGSFSTLEIQRTEQGDSAMYLCASSLELAGGEQYFGPGTRLLVL.

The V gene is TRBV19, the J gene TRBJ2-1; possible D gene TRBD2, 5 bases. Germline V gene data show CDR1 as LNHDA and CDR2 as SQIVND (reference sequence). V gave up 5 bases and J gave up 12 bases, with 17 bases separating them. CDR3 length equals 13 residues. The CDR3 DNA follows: TGTGCCAGTAGTCGGACTCTCTATACTCGGCAGTTCTTC. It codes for CASSRTLYTRQFF.

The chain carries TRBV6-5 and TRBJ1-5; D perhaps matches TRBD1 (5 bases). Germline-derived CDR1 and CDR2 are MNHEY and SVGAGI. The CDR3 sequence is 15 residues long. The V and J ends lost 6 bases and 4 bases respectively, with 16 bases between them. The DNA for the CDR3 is TGTGCCAGCAGCCCCAGTGGGGGGTGGAATCAGCCCCAGCATTTT. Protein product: CASSPSGGWNQPQHF.

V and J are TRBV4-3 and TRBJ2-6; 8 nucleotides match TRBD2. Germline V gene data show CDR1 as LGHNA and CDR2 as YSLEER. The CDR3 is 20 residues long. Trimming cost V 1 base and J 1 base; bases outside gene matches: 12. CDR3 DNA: TGCGCCAGCAGCCAAGTAGGTTCTAGCGGGTTTTGGTCTGGGGCCAACGTCCTGACTTTC. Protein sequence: CASSQVGSSGFWSGANVLTF.

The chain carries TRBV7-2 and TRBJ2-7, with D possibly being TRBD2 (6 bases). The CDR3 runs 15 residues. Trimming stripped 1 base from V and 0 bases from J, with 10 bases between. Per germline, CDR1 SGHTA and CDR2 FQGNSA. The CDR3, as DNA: TGTGCCAGCAGCTTAGAAGCGGGCCACTCCTACGAGCAGTACTTC. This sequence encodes CASSLEAGHSYEQYF.

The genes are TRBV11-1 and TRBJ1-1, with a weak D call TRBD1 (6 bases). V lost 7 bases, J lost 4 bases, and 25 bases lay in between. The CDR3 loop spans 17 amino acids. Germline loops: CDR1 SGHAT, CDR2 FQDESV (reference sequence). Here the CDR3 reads CASTPGARREIGTEAFF. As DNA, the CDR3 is TGTGCCAGCACCCCAGGGGCCCGCAGGGAGATCGGCACTGAAGCTTTCTTT.

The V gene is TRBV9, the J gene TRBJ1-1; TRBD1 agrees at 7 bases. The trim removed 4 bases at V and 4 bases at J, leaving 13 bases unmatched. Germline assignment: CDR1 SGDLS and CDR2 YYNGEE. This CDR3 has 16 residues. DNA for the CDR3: TGTGCCAGCAGCCCTCCCACGGAGGCAGGGGGCACTGAAGCTTTCTTT. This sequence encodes CASSPPTEAGGTEAFF.

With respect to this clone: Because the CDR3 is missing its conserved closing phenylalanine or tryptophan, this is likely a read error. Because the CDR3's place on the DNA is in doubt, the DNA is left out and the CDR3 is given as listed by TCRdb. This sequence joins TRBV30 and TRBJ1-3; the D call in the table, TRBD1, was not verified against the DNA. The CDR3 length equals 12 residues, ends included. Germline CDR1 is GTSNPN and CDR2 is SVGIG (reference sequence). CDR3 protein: CARGQEGNTVYL.

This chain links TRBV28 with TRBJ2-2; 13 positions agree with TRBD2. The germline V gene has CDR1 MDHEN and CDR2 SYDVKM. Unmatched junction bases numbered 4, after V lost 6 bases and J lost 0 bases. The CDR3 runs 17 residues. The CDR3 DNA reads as TGTGCCAGCAGGACTAGCGGGAGGCACGCGAACACCGGGGAGCTGTTTTTT. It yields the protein CASRTSGRHANTGELFF.

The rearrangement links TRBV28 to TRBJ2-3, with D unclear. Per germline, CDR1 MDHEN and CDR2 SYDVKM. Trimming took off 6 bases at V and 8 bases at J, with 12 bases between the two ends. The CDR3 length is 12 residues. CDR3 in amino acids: CASSMVPGTQYF. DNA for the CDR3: TGTGCCAGCAGCATGGTTCCAGGTACGCAGTATTTT.

The CDR3 loop is CASSEVGGFTGELFF. The CDR3 DNA follows: TGTGCCAGCAGTGAAGTAGGGGGGTTCACCGGGGAGCTGTTTTTT. J is TRBJ2-2 and V is TRBV6-1; tentatively, D is TRBD1 or TRBD2 (6 bases each). The length of the CDR3 is 15 residues. Per the germline V gene, CDR1 is MNHNS and CDR2 is SASEGT. V lost 1 base, J lost 4 bases, and 10 bases lay in between.

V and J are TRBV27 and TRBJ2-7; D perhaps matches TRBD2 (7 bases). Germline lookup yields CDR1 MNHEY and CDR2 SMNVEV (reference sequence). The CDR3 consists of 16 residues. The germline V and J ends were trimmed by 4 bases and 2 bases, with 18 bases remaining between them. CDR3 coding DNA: TGTGCCAGCAGTTCAGACCGTCGGGGGGCCGCCTACGAGCAGTACTTC. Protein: CASSSDRRGAAYEQYF.